Here is one T cell receptor beta chain with its context. Its antigen is unknown. Assay: immunoSEQ multiplex PCR; the TCRdb copy retains only in-frame clones and omits some. In the table there are tens of thousands of clones, roughly 80% of which are singletons. The data were taken from a study of PD-1 blockade in mismatch repair-deficient tumors. Study overall: Patients had approximately 12 mismatch repair-deficient cancer types and were previously treated and progressing. Study outcomes and limitations: Tumor-resident clones, often absent from pretreatment blood, expanded after pembrolizumab and then contracted.

This CDR3 has 17 residues. Germline assignment: CDR1 LNHDA and CDR2 SQIVND (reference sequence). J gave up 2 bases and V 7 bases, and 13 bases lay outside the gene matches. This specimen was peripheral blood, taken 2 weeks after starting pembrolizumab. This TCR came from an adult with mismatch repair-deficient cancer. The chain has TRBV19 and TRBJ2-5; 10 bases agree with TRBD2. The CDR3 sequence is CASTASGSGGGQETQYF. DNA for the CDR3: TGTGCCAGTACCGCTAGCGGGAGTGGTGGCGGGCAAGAGACCCAGTACTTC.